A single sample gave rise to the 5 T cell receptor beta chains below, sequenced in a study of human T cells and chemical hapten exposure. A single record per CDR3 protein comes from TCRdb applying MiXCR to the 5' RACE reads. The sample has about 140,000 distinct CDR3 sequences; 4.1% are singletons. Unfractionated whole blood was the source from which total RNA was extracted. These receptors were obtained from a female donor in good health.

This clonotype was observed at least ten times. V usage is TRBV5-4 and J usage is TRBJ2-7; 7 nucleotides line up with TRBD1. The CDR3 contains 14 residues. CDR1 and CDR2 (germline): SGHNT, YYREEE (reference sequence). V dropped 5 bases and J dropped 2; count of bases not matched to a gene: 7. The CDR3 coding sequence is TGTGCCAGCAGTATGAGGGGGCCCCCCTACGAGCAGTACTTC. Translating it yields CASSMRGPPYEQYF.

Many counts were recorded for this clonotype. This chain links TRBV7-2 with TRBJ1-1, with D hard to call. The CDR3 contains 13 residues. V lost 1 base and J 8 bases, leaving 11 bases between the germline ends. From germline, CDR1 is SGHTA and CDR2 FQGNSA. CDR3 protein: CASSLVLGREAFF. Here the CDR3 DNA reads TGTGCCAGCAGCTTAGTCCTGGGTCGGGAAGCTTTCTTT. Together with reference TRBV7-2 and TRBJ1-1, the CDR3 gives the full variable domain: GAGVSQSPSNKVTEKGKDVELRCDPISGHTALYWYRQSLGQGLEFLIYFQGNSAPDKSGLPSDRFSAERTGGSVSTLTIQRTQQEDSAVYLCASSLVLGREAFFGQGTRLTVV.

This clonotype occurred many times. The CDR3 DNA follows: TGTGCCAGCAGCTTAGTTGGTGGTGTTCACTTTAGCACAGATACGCAGTATTTT. Protein: CASSLVGGVHFSTDTQYF. The J gene is TRBJ2-3, the V gene TRBV7-6, with D uncertain. The CDR3 is 18 residues long. Germline V lookup: CDR1 SGHVS, CDR2 FNYEAQ. The ends were cut back, 1 base at V and 0 bases at J, with 17 bases in the middle.

This clonotype was detected many times. This rearrangement joins TRBV7-2 to TRBJ1-2; D gene uncertain. The V and J ends lost 1 base and 9 bases respectively, with 15 bases between them. The germline V gene has CDR1 SGHTA and CDR2 FQGNSA. CDR3 size: 14 residues. The DNA of the CDR3 is TGTGCCAGCAGCTTAGAGCACCGTCTCGGGAGCTACACCTTC. This gives the protein CASSLEHRLGSYTF.

Ten or more counts support this clonotype. The chain employs TRBV11-3 and TRBJ2-5; maybe TRBD1 (6 bases). Germline-derived CDR1 and CDR2 are SGHNT and YENEEA. The CDR3 extends over 13 amino acids. The V end lost 6 bases, the J end lost 3 bases, and 11 bases lay between the germline ends. CDR3: CASSRPGEETQYF. As DNA, the CDR3 is TGTGCCAGCAGTCGTCCAGGGGAAGAGACCCAGTACTTC.